The sequence of this T cell receptor beta chain was determined in a study of cytomegalovirus exposure and HLA in healthy donors. PCR used 60 Vbeta primers and 13 Jbeta primers. Clones were sequenced by immunoSEQ multiplex PCR, and TCRdb holds only the in-frame ones, with some missing. Among about 140,000 clones listed, 70% to 75% were seen once. A remark on this clone: Its antigen is not known.

CDR3 length equals 13 residues. The V end was cut by 2 bases, the J end by 5 bases, with 6 bases between. CDR1 and CDR2 (germline): SNHLY, FYNNEI. General study findings and limits: In vitro work confirmed that three CMV-associated chains recognize CMV antigens. The presence/absence work took it that sequencing depth was about the same across donors. The classifier was said to identify cytomegalovirus status with high specificity and sensitivity. There were several of the most significant clusters that appeared linked to common viral pathogens in a later analysis.

J is TRBJ2-2 and V is TRBV2; D is unresolved. The sample was PBMCs. The source of this sequence is a human donor in good health. The CDR3 nucleotides are TGTGCCAGCAGTGAAAGGCGGACCGGGGAGCTGTTTTTT. The encoded protein is CASSERRTGELFF.